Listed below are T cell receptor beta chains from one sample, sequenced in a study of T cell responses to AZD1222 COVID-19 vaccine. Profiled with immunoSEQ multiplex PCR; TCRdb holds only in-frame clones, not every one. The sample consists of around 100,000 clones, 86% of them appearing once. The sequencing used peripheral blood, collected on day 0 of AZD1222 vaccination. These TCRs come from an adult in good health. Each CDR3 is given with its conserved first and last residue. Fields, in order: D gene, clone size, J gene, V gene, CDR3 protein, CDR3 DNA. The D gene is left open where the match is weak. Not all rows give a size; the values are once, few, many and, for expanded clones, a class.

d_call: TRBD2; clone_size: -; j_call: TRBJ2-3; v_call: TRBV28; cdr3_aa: CASSTLGLGLGTDTQYF; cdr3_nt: TGTGCCAGCAGCACGCTGGGGTTGGGACTAGGAACAGATACGCAGTATTTT
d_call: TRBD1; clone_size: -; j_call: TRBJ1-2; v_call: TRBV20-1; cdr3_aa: CSASAGTGAAYIGYTF; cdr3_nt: TGCAGTGCTAGTGCCGGGACAGGGGCCGCGTATATTGGCTACACCTTC
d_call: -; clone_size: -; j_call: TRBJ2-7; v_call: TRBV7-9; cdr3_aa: CASSRLESGNEQYF; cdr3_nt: TGTGCCAGCAGCCGATTAGAGTCTGGGAACGAGCAGTACTTC
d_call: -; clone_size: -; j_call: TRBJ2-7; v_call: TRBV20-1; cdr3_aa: CSAGGYEQYF; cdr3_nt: TGCAGTGCAGGGGGCTACGAGCAGTACTTC
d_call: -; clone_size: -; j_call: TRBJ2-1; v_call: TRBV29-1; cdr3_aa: CSVERGPGYNEQFF; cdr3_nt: TGCAGCGTTGAGCGGGGCCCCGGGTACAATGAGCAGTTCTTC
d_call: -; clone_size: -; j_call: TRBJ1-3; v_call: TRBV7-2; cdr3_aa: CASSQNGGNTIYF; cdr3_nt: TGTGCCAGCAGCCAGAACGGGGGAAACACCATATATTTT
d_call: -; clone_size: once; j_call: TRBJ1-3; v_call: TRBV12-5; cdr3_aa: CASGTGTDIYF; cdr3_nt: TGTGCTAGTGGTACCGGGACCGACATATATTTT
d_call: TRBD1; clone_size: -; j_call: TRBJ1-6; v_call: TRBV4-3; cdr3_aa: CASSATTGAAPLHF; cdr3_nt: TGCGCCAGCAGCGCCACGACAGGGGCGGCACCCCTCCACTTT
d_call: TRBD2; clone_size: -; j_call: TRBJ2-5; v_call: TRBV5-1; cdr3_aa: CASSLSGTNWETQYF; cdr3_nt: TGCGCCAGCAGCTTGAGTGGGACTAACTGGGAGACCCAGTACTTC
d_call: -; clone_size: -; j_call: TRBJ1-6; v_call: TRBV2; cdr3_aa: CASNREGNSPLHF; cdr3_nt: TGTGCCAGCAACAGGGAGGGGAATTCACCCCTCCACTTT
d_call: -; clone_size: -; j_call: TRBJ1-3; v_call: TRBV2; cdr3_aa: CASRPRTVSGNTIYF; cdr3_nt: TGTGCCAGCAGGCCTCGGACAGTCTCTGGAAACACCATATATTTT
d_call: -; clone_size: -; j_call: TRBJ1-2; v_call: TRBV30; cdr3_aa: CASISLNYGYTF; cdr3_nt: TGTGCCTCAATTTCCCTTAACTATGGCTACACCTTC
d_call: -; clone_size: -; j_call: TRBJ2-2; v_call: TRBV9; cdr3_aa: CASSVATGFSGELFF; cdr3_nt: TGTGCCAGCAGCGTAGCTACGGGCTTTTCCGGGGAGCTGTTTTTT
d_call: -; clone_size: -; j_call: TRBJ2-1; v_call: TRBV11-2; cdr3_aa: CASSPGLSSYNEQFF; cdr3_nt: TGTGCCAGCAGCCCCGGGCTCAGCTCCTACAATGAGCAGTTCTTC
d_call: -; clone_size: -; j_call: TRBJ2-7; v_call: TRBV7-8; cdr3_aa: CASSLAAHEQYF; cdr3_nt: TGTGCCAGCAGCTTAGCTGCCCACGAGCAGTACTTC
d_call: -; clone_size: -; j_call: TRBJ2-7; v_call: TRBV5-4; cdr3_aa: CASSLGARSISYEQYF; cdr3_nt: TGTGCCAGCAGCTTGGGGGCCAGATCTATCTCCTACGAGCAGTACTTC
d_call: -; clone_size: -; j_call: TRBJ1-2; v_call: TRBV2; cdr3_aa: CASSTTGAGYTF; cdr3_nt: TGTGCCAGCAGTACTACAGGTGCCGGCTACACCTTC
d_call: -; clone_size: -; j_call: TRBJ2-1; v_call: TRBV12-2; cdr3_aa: CASRPSGGGPSSYNEQFF; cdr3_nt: TGTGCAAGTCGCCCCAGTGGGGGGGGCCCTAGCTCCTACAATGAGCAGTTCTTC
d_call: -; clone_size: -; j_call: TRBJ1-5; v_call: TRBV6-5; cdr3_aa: CASRPDNSNQPQHF; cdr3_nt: TGTGCCAGCAGACCCGACAATAGCAATCAGCCCCAGCATTTT
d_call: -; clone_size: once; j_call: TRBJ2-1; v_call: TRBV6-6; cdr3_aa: CASSYSIGYSYEQFF; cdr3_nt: TGTGCCAGCAGTTACTCGATTGGCTACTCGTATGAGCAGTTCTTC
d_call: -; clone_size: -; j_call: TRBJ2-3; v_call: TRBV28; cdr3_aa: CASSLPPVGWTDTQYF; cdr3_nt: TGTGCCAGCAGTTTACCCCCCGTAGGGTGGACAGATACGCAGTATTTT